This T cell receptor beta chain was recovered during a study of blood T cell repertoires in COVID-19. Background on the study: Donors in the United States, Italy and Spain gave samples during acute or convalescent COVID-19.

The CDR3 extends over 14 amino acids. CDR1 is LNHDA, CDR2 SQIVND, per germline (reference sequence). Trimming cost V 4 bases and J 4 bases; bases outside gene matches: 5. Original data processing: Researchers report that nucleated cell counts were estimated from reference gene primer amplification. Measured with immunoSEQ multiplex PCR; TCRdb has only the in-frame clones, and not every one. V and J calls and clone size follow that table, whereas D and trimming were derived from the DNA. The profile shows hundreds of thousands of clones, around four fifths of them singletons. The sample taken for sequencing was peripheral blood. The V call is TRBV19, the J call TRBJ2-5, with TRBD1 matching over 8 bases. This sequence originates from a woman at least 80 years old with acute or convalescent COVID-19. The CDR3 DNA reads as TGTGCCAGTAGTACGCGGACAGGGCTAGAGACCCAGTACTTC. Its translation is CASSTRTGLETQYF.